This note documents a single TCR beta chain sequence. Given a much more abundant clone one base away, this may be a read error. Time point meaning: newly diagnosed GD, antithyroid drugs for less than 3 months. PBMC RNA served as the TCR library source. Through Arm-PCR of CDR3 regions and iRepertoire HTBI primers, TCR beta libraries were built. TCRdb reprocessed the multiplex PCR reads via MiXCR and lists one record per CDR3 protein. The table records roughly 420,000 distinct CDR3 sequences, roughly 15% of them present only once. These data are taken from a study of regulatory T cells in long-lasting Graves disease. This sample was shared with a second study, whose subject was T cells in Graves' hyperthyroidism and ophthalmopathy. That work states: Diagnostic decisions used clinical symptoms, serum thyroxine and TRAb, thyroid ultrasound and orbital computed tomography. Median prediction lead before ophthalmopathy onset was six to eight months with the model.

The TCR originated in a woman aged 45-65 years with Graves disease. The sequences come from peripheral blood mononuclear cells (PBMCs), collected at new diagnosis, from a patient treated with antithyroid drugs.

The CDR3 loop reads CASSEYREAGKAQYF. The CDR3 region has the DNA TGTGCCAGCAGTGAATATCGGGAGGCAGGGAAGGCCCAGTACTTC. The V call is TRBV25-1, the J call TRBJ2-5; 7 bases agree with TRBD2. The CDR3 spans 15 residues. V lost 0 bases and J lost 9; bases outside the gene matches: 10. Germline CDR1 reads MGHDK; CDR2 reads SYGVNS.